This is a list of T cell receptor beta chains from one sample in a study of blood T cell repertoires in COVID-19. The data were produced by immunoSEQ multiplex PCR, yet TCRdb's version contains in-frame clones alone and is incomplete. This table holds around 300,000 clones, about 88% found once. What was sequenced was PBMCs or T cells enriched from blood (not recorded which). Receptor source: a woman aged 50 to 65 who had recovered from COVID-19. Each CDR3 is given with its conserved first and last residue. Fields, in order: J gene, D gene, V gene, clone size, CDR3 protein, CDR3 DNA. D genes are given only for firm matches. Expanded clones are given a class, and other clones once, few, many or no size at all.

J: TRBJ1-2
D: NA
V: TRBV7-3
size: NA
CDR3: CASSPSSGGGGYTF
DNA: TGTGCCAGCAGCCCGTCGAGCGGGGGTGGAGGCTACACCTTC

J: TRBJ1-4
D: TRBD1
V: TRBV19
size: NA
CDR3: CASRVQGAGEKLFF
DNA: TGTGCCAGTAGGGTACAGGGGGCTGGTGAAAAACTGTTTTTT

J: TRBJ1-3
D: NA
V: TRBV11-2
size: NA
CDR3: CASSLTIPGLSSGNTIYF
DNA: TGTGCCAGCAGCCTTACAATACCGGGACTGAGCTCTGGAAACACCATATATTTT

J: TRBJ1-1
D: NA
V: TRBV7-3
size: NA
CDR3: CASSSLRDTEAFF
DNA: TGTGCCAGCAGCTCTCTACGGGACACTGAAGCTTTCTTT

J: TRBJ2-7
D: TRBD1
V: TRBV29-1
size: NA
CDR3: CSITGDSYEQYF
DNA: TGCAGCATAACCGGGGACAGCTACGAGCAGTACTTC

J: TRBJ1-6
D: NA
V: TRBV9
size: NA
CDR3: CASSVKGANSPLHF
DNA: TGTGCCAGCAGCGTAAAAGGGGCAAATTCACCCCTCCACTTT

J: TRBJ1-1
D: TRBD1
V: TRBV28
size: NA
CDR3: CASSFPDRGTEAFF
DNA: TGTGCCAGCAGTTTCCCTGACAGGGGCACTGAAGCTTTCTTT

J: TRBJ1-1
D: NA
V: TRBV6-5
size: NA
CDR3: CASSYSAGVVTEAFF
DNA: TGTGCCAGCAGTTACTCGGCAGGGGTGGTCACTGAAGCTTTCTTT

J: TRBJ2-1
D: NA
V: TRBV30
size: once
CDR3: CAWSSSTRDYNEQFF
DNA: TGTGCCTGGAGTTCTTCGACTAGGGATTACAATGAGCAGTTCTTC

J: TRBJ2-5
D: TRBD1
V: TRBV9
size: NA
CDR3: CASSAGTGIETQYF
DNA: TGTGCCAGCAGCGCCGGGACAGGGATAGAGACCCAGTACTTC

J: TRBJ1-1
D: TRBD1
V: TRBV6-6
size: NA
CDR3: CASSYPRDRGQTEAFF
DNA: TGTGCCAGCAGTTACCCCCGGGACAGGGGGCAGACTGAAGCTTTCTTT

J: TRBJ1-4
D: NA
V: TRBV15
size: NA
CDR3: CATSRGEGGVTTNEKLFF
DNA: TGTGCCACCAGCAGGGGTGAAGGGGGAGTAACAACTAATGAAAAACTGTTTTTT

J: TRBJ1-5
D: TRBD1
V: TRBV24-1
size: NA
CDR3: CATAGQGANQPQHF
DNA: TGTGCCACCGCAGGACAGGGGGCTAATCAGCCCCAGCATTTT

J: TRBJ2-7
D: TRBD2
V: TRBV7-2
size: NA
CDR3: CASSQSGRIYEQYF
DNA: TGTGCCAGCAGCCAAAGCGGGAGAATCTACGAGCAGTACTTC

J: TRBJ2-3
D: NA
V: TRBV21-1
size: NA
CDR3: CASFQTSGTSGRLGTDTQYF
DNA: TGTGCCAGCTTCCAAACCTCCGGGACTAGCGGGAGGTTAGGCACAGATACGCAGTATTTT

J: TRBJ2-2
D: NA
V: TRBV11-2
size: few
CDR3: CASSLAPGVGELFF
DNA: TGTGCCAGCAGCTTAGCCCCGGGGGTTGGGGAGCTGTTTTTT

J: TRBJ2-1
D: TRBD2
V: TRBV28
size: NA
CDR3: CASRPKTAGSSYNEQFF
DNA: TGTGCCAGCAGACCAAAGACAGCGGGAAGCTCCTACAATGAGCAGTTCTTC

J: TRBJ2-1
D: TRBD2
V: TRBV4-1
size: once
CDR3: CASRLRTSGSNNEQFF
DNA: TGCGCCAGCAGACTCAGGACTAGCGGGAGCAACAATGAGCAGTTCTTC

J: TRBJ1-2
D: TRBD1
V: TRBV5-1
size: NA
CDR3: CASSSSTGNYGYTF
DNA: TGCGCCAGCAGCTCGTCGACAGGGAACTATGGCTACACCTTC

J: TRBJ2-7
D: TRBD2
V: TRBV9
size: NA
CDR3: CASSVAEGGRAKNEQYF
DNA: TGTGCCAGCAGCGTAGCCGAGGGCGGGAGGGCCAAGAACGAGCAGTACTTC

J: TRBJ1-4
D: TRBD1
V: TRBV24-1
size: NA
CDR3: CATSDPGQPNEKLFF
DNA: TGTGCCACCAGTGACCCGGGACAGCCTAATGAAAAACTGTTTTTT

J: TRBJ2-3
D: NA
V: TRBV15
size: NA
CDR3: CAVPLGTSHNTQYF
DNA: TGTGCCGTCCCCCTCGGGACAAGTCATAATACGCAGTATTTT

J: TRBJ1-5
D: TRBD1
V: TRBV7-2
size: NA
CDR3: CASSLQGGNQPQHF
DNA: TGTGCCAGCAGCTTGCAGGGGGGCAATCAGCCCCAGCATTTT

J: TRBJ2-1
D: TRBD2
V: TRBV5-4
size: NA
CDR3: CASSLGPGLASGQFF
DNA: TGTGCCAGCAGCTTGGGCCCGGGACTAGCCTCGGGGCAGTTCTTC

J: TRBJ2-1
D: TRBD2
V: TRBV5-1
size: NA
CDR3: CASSLVAGGIYNEQFF
DNA: TGCGCCAGCAGCTTGGTGGCGGGAGGGATCTACAATGAGCAGTTCTTC

J: TRBJ2-1
D: TRBD2
V: TRBV7-9
size: NA
CDR3: CASSSLLAGRSPDEQFF
DNA: TGTGCCAGCAGCTCCCTTCTAGCGGGAAGATCCCCCGATGAGCAGTTCTTC

J: TRBJ2-2
D: TRBD2
V: TRBV7-9
size: NA
CDR3: CASSLVVTSGVTGELFF
DNA: TGTGCCAGCAGCTTAGTGGTGACTAGCGGCGTCACCGGGGAGCTGTTTTTT

J: TRBJ2-7
D: TRBD1
V: TRBV10-1
size: few
CDR3: CASSVQGYYEQYF
DNA: TGCGCCAGCAGCGTACAGGGGTACTACGAGCAGTACTTC

J: TRBJ1-2
D: TRBD1
V: TRBV9
size: NA
CDR3: CASSARRQGADYGYTF
DNA: TGTGCCAGCAGCGCCCGCAGACAGGGGGCAGACTATGGCTACACCTTC

J: TRBJ2-2
D: TRBD2
V: TRBV7-2
size: NA
CDR3: CASSLGLAGGNTGELFF
DNA: TGTGCCAGCAGCTTAGGACTAGCGGGAGGGAACACCGGGGAGCTGTTTTTT

J: TRBJ2-5
D: TRBD1
V: TRBV19
size: once
CDR3: CASSTPGQGGETQYF
DNA: TGTGCCAGTAGTACACCGGGACAGGGAGGGGAGACCCAGTACTTC

J: TRBJ1-4
D: NA
V: TRBV7-8
size: NA
CDR3: CASSFDSSTNEKLFF
DNA: TGTGCCAGCAGCTTCGACAGTTCAACTAATGAAAAACTGTTTTTT

J: TRBJ1-1
D: NA
V: TRBV11-2
size: once
CDR3: CASSRHLGQRAFF
DNA: TGTGCCAGCAGCAGACACTTGGGGCAGAGAGCTTTCTTT

J: TRBJ2-7
D: TRBD1
V: TRBV6-5
size: NA
CDR3: CASGLTGGGYEQYF
DNA: TGTGCCAGCGGTTTGACAGGGGGAGGCTACGAGCAGTACTTC

J: TRBJ1-1
D: NA
V: TRBV5-1
size: NA
CDR3: CASSLVGEGEAFF
DNA: TGCGCCAGCAGCTTGGTCGGGGAGGGTGAAGCTTTCTTT

J: TRBJ2-7
D: TRBD1
V: TRBV3-1/TRBV3-2
size: NA
CDR3: CASSLPGTGSYEQYF
DNA: TGTGCCAGCAGCCTACCCGGGACAGGGTCGTACGAGCAGTACTTC

J: TRBJ1-4
D: NA
V: TRBV28
size: NA
CDR3: CASSLPQGRLFF
DNA: TGTGCCAGCAGTTTACCACAGGGTCGACTGTTTTTT

J: TRBJ2-1
D: NA
V: TRBV3-1/TRBV3-2
size: NA
CDR3: CASSRSGGSYNEQFF
DNA: TGTGCCAGCAGCCGGTCCGGGGGCTCCTACAATGAGCAGTTCTTC

J: TRBJ2-3
D: NA
V: TRBV7-2
size: NA
CDR3: CASSLEEGDTQYF
DNA: TGTGCCAGCAGCTTAGAAGAGGGAGATACGCAGTATTTT

J: TRBJ1-1
D: NA
V: TRBV28
size: NA
CDR3: CASRTRVGPSEAFF
DNA: TGTGCCAGCAGAACCCGGGTAGGCCCCTCTGAAGCTTTCTTT

J: TRBJ2-3
D: TRBD2
V: TRBV10-1
size: NA
CDR3: CASSGLMTSGRADTQYF
DNA: TGCGCCAGCAGTGGCCTTATGACTAGCGGGAGAGCTGATACGCAGTATTTT

J: TRBJ2-7
D: NA
V: TRBV20-1
size: NA
CDR3: CSASLGGTYEQYF
DNA: TGCAGTGCTAGTCTAGGGGGTACCTACGAGCAGTACTTC

J: TRBJ2-2
D: NA
V: TRBV12-3/TRBV12-4
size: once
CDR3: CASSGRTGELFF
DNA: TGTGCCAGCAGCGGGAGAACCGGGGAGCTGTTTTTT

J: TRBJ2-7
D: NA
V: TRBV21-1
size: NA
CDR3: CASSTQKKTRRREDEQYF
DNA: TGTGCCAGCAGCACCCAAAAAAAAACCCGGCGGCGGGAGGACGAGCAGTACTTC

J: TRBJ2-1
D: TRBD2
V: TRBV11-2
size: NA
CDR3: CASSPLGVRLAGKNEQFF
DNA: TGTGCCAGCAGCCCCTTAGGAGTACGGCTAGCGGGAAAGAATGAGCAGTTCTTC

J: TRBJ1-2
D: TRBD1
V: TRBV30
size: NA
CDR3: CAWHPIQGGGYTF
DNA: TGTGCCTGGCACCCGATACAGGGGGGTGGCTACACCTTC